This TCR beta chain was identified during a study of shared clonotypes between healthy human individuals. Study summary: Donors had three CD4 naive, three CD4 memory, two CD8 naive and one CD8 memory plate apiece.

Into CD45RA+ naive and CD45RA-negative memory subsets, the CD4+ cells were split. Profiling relied on immunoSEQ multiplex PCR, and the TCRdb table lists in-frame clones only, not all of them. The sample yields 850,000 to 1,100,000 clones, 70% to 85% seen once. About this clone: The antigen remains undetermined.

Study-level findings and limits: The low donor count limited represented genetic and exposure-history diversity.

Material: memory CD4+ T cells from PBMCs. Subset denoted: CD45RA-negative fraction. The sequence derives from a man aged 18 to 29 in good health. Some clones in this sample may be carry-over from other donors' samples.

CDR3 protein: CASIRGTGGTEAFF. In nucleotides, the CDR3 is TGTGCCAGCATCCGGGGGACAGGGGGAACTGAAGCTTTCTTT. The V and J genes are TRBV28 and TRBJ1-1; 11 bases match TRBD1. There are 14 residues in the CDR3. CDR1 is MDHEN and CDR2 is SYDVKM in the germline V gene. The ends lost 7 bases at V and 5 bases at J; junction bases unmatched: 6.